This entry is about one T cell receptor beta chain. The data were taken from a study of blood T cell repertoires in COVID-19. CDR1 is MDHEN and CDR2 is SYDVKM in the germline V gene. This CDR3 contains 14 residues. J lost 4 bases, V lost 5 bases, and 4 bases had no gene match. Produced via immunoSEQ multiplex PCR; TCRdb's table is partial and in-frame only. The sample lists over 95,000 clones; around 85% were seen once. The sequencing input was peripheral blood. J is TRBJ1-5 and V is TRBV28, with TRBD1 identical over 8 bases. The clonotype originates from a woman in her sixties with acute or convalescent COVID-19. CDR3 in DNA: TGTGCCAGCAGTATGGACAGGGTAAATCAGCCCCAGCATTTT. This gives the protein CASSMDRVNQPQHF.